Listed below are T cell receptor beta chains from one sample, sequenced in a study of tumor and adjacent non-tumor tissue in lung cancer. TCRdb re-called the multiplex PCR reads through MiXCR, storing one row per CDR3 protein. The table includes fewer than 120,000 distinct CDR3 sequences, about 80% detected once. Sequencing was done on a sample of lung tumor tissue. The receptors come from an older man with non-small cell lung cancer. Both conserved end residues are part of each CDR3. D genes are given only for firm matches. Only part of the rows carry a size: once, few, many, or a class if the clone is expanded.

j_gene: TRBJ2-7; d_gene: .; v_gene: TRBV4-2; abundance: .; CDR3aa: CASSQSYTGYEQYF; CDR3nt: TGTGCCAGCAGCCAGAGTTATACAGGCTACGAGCAGTACTTC
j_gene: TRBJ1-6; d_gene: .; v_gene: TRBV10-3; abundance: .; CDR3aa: CAISARHGADSPLHF; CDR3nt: TGTGCCATCAGTGCTAGACATGGTGCAGATTCACCCCTCCACTTT
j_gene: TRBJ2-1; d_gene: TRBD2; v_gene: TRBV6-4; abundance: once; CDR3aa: CASSDGRREYNEQLF; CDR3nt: TGTGCCAGCAGTGACGGCCGGCGGGAGTATAATGAGCAGTTATTC
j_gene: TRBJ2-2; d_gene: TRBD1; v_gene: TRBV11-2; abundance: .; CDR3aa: CASSLMDTGVAVELFF; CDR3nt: TGTGCCAGCAGCTTAATGGACACAGGGGTTGCCGTGGAGCTGTTTTTT
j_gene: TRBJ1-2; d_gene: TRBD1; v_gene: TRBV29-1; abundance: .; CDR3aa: CTVGTGEFYGYTF; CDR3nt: TGCACCGTTGGGACAGGTGAATTCTATGGATACACCTTC
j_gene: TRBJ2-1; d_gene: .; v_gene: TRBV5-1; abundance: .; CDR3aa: CASYRDAGNEPFF; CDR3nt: TGCGCCAGCTACCGGGACGCGGGCAATGAGCCGTTCTTC
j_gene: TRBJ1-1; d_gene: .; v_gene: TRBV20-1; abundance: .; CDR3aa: CCAVRGTYTEAFF; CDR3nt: TGCTGTGCTGTACGGGGCACATACACTGAAGCTTTCTTT
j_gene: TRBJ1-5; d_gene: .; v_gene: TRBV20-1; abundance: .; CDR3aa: CSARSGYNQSQHF; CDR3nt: TGCAGCGCTAGGTCGGGTTACAATCAGTCACAGCATTTT
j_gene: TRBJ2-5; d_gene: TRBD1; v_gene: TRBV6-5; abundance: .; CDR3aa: CASSSVGTGFPEETQYF; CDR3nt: TGTGCCAGCAGTTCCGTCGGGACAGGGTTCCCGGAAGAGACCCAGTACTTC
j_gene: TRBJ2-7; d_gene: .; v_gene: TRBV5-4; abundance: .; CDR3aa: CARSLGPGPTYERYF; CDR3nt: TGTGCCAGGAGCTTGGGACCGGGACCGACATACGAGCGGTACTTC
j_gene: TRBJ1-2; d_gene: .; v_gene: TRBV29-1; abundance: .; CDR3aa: CSALQTGAYGYTF; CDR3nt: TGCAGCGCTCTCCAAACGGGAGCCTATGGCTATACCTTC
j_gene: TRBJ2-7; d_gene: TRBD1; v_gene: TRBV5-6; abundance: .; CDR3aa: CANSSNRGNFRYELYF; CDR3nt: TGTGCCAACAGCTCTAACAGGGGGAACTTTAGGTACGAGCTGTACTTC
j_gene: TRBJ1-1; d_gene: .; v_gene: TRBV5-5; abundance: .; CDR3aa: CVNPLIPPGGVTGAFF; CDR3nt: TGTGTCAACCCACTAATTCCCCCCGGAGGGGTTACTGGAGCTTTCTTT
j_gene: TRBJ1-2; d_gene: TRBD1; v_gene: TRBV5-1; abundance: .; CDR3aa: CASSLGVRGENGYTF; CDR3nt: TGCGCCAGCAGCTTGGGGGTCAGGGGGGAAAATGGCTACACCTTC
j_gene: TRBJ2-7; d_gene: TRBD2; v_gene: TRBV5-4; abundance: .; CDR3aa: CTSSSGLAGQLAYEQYF; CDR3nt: TGTACCAGCAGCTCAGGACTAGCGGGACAGCTCGCCTACGAGCAGTACTTC
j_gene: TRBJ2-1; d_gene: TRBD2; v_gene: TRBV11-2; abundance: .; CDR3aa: CATSLSGSLYDEQFF; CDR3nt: TGTGCCACCAGCCTTAGCGGGTCTTTATACGATGAGCAGTTCTTC
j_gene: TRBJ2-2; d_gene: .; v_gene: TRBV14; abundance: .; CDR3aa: CASSQGGKARELFF; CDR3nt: TGTGCCAGCAGCCAAGGGGGGAAGGCCCGGGAGCTGTTTTTT
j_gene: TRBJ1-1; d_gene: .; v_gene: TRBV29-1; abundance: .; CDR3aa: CSVVVQINTEAFF; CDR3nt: TGCAGCGTTGTTGTCCAGATAAACACTGAAGCTTTCTTT